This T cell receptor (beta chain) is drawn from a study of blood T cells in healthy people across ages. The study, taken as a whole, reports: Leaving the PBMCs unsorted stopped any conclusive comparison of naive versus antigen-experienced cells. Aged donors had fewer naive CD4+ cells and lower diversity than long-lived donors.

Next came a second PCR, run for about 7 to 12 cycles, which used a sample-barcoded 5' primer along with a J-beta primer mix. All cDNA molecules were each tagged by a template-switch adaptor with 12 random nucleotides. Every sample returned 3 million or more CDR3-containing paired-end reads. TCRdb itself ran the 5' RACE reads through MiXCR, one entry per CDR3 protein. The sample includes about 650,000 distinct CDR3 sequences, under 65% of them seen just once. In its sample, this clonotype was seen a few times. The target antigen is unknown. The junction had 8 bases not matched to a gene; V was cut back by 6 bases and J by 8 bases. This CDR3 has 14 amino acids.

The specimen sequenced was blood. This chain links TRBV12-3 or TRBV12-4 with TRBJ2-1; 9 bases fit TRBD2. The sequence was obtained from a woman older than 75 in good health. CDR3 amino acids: CASRSQGTSYEQFF. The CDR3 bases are TGTGCCAGCAGATCGCAGGGGACTAGCTATGAGCAGTTCTTC.